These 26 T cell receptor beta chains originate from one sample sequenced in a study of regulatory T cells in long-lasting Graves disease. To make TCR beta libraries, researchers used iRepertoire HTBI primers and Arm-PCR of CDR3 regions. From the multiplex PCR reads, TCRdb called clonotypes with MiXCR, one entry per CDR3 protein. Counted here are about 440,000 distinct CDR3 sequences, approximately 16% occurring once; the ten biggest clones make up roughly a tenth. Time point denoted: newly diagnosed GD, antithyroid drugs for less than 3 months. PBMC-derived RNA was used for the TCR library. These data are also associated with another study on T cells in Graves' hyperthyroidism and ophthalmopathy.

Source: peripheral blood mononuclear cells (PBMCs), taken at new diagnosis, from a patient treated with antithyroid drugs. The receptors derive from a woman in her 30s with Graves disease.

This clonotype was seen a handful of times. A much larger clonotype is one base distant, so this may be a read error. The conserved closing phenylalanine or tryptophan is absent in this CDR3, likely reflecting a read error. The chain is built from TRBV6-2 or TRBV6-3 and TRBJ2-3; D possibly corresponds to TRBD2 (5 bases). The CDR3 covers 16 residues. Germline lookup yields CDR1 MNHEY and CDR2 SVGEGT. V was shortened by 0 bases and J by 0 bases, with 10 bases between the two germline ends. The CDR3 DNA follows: TGTGCCAGCAGTTACTCTGGGAGCGATAGCACAGATACGCAGTATCTT. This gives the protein CASSYSGSDSTDTQYL.

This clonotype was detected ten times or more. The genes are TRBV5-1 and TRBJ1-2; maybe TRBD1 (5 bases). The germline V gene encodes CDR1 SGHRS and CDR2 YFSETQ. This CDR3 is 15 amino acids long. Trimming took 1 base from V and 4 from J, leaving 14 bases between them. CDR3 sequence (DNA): TGCGCCAGCAGCTTGAGTCCTGGGGCCCCCTATGGCTACACCTTC. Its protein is CASSLSPGAPYGYTF.

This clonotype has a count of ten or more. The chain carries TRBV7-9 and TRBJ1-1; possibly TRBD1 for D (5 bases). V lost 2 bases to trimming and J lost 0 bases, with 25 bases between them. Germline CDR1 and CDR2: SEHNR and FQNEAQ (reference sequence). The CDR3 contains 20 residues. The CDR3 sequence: CASSLRWGSRSGSMNTEAFF. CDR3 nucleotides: TGTGCCAGCAGCTTACGGTGGGGCTCCCGGTCGGGGTCCATGAACACTGAAGCTTTCTTT.

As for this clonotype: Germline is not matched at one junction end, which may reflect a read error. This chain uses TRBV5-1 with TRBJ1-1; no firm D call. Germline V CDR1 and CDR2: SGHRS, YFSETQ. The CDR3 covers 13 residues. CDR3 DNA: TGCGCCAGCAGCTTGGCCGGGAACACTGAAGATTTCTTT. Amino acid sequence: CASSLAGNTEDFF.

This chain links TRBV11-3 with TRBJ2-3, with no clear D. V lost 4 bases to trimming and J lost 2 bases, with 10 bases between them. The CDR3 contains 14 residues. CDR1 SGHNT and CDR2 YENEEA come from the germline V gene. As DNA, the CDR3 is TGTGCCAGCAGCTCCGGGCCTGACACAGATACGCAGTATTTT. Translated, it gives CASSSGPDTDTQYF. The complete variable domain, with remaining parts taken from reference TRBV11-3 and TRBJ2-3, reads EAGVVQSPRYKIIEKKQPVAFWCNPISGHNTLYWYLQNLGQGPELLIRYENEEAVDDSQLPKDRFSAERLKGVDSTLKIQPAELGDSAVYLCASSSGPDTDTQYFGPGTRLTVL.

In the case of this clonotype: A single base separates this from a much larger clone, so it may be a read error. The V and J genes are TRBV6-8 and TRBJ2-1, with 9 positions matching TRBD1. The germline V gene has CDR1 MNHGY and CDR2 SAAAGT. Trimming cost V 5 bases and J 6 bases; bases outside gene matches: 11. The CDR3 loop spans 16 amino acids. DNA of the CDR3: TGTGCCAGCAGTGACCCACCGGGACAGGGAGGCAATGAGCAGTTCTTC. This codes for CASSDPPGQGGNEQFF.

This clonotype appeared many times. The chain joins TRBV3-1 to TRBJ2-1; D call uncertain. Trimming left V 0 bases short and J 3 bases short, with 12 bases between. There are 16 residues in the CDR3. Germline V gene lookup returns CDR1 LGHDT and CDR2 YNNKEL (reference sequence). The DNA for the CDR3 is TGTGCCAGCAGCCAAGATCCCGCATTGAACTACAATGAGCAGTTCTTC. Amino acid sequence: CASSQDPALNYNEQFF.

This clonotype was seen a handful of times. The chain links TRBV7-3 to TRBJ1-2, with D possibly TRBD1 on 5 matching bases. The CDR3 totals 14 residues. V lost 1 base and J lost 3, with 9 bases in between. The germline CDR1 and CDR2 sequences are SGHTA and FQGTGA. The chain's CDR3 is CASSLMGQDYGYTF. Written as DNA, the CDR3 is TGTGCCAGCAGCTTAATGGGGCAGGACTATGGCTACACCTTC.

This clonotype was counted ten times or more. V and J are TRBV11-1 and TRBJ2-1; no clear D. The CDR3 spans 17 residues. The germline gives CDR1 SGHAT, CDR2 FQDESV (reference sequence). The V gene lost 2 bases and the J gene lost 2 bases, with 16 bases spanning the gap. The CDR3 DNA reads TGTGCCAGCAGCTTACGACTCGGGTGGAGCGCCTACAATGAGCAGTTCTTC. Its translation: CASSLRLGWSAYNEQFF.

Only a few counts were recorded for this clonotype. Here the CDR3 reads CASSYSGAGGMIGETQYF. In DNA form, the CDR3 reads TGTGCCAGCAGTTACTCAGGAGCGGGAGGGATGATCGGGGAGACCCAGTACTTC. This chain connects TRBV6-5 to TRBJ2-5, with 10 bases fitting TRBD2. The V and J ends lost 0 bases and 5 bases, in that order; junction bases with no gene match: 12. This CDR3 has 18 residues. Germline V CDR1 and CDR2: MNHEY, SVGAGI.

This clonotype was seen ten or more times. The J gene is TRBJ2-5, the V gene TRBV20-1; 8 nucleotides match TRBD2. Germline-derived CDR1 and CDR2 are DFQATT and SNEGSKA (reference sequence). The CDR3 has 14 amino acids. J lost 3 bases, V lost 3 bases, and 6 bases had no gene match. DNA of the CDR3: TGCAGTGCTAGTCCGACTAGCGCAGAAGAGACCCAGTACTTC. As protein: CSASPTSAEETQYF.

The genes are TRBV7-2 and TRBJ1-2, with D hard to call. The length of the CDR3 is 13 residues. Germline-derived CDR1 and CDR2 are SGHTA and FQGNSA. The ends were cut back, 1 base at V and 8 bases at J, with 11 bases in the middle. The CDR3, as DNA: TGTGCCAGCAGCTTAGACCCAACAGAAGGCTACACCTTC. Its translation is CASSLDPTEGYTF.

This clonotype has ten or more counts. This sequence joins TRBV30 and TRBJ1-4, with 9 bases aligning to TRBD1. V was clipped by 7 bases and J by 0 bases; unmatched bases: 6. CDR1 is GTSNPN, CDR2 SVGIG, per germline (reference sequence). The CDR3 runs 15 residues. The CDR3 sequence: CASDRGLPTNEKLFF. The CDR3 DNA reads TGTGCCTCGGACAGGGGCCTTCCAACTAATGAAAAACTGTTTTTT.

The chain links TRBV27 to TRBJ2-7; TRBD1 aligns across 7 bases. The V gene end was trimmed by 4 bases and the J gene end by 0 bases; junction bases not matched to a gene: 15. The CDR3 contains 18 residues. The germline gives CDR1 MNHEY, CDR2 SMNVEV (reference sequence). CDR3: CASSWPAYDRDTSYEQYF. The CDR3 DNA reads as TGTGCCAGCAGTTGGCCTGCCTACGACAGGGATACCTCCTACGAGCAGTACTTC.

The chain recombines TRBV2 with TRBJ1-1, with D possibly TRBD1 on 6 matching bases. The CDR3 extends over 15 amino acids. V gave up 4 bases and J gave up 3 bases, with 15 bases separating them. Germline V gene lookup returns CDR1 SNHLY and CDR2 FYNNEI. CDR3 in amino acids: CASSAQGMMDTEAFF. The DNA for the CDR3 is TGTGCCAGCAGTGCTCAGGGGATGATGGACACTGAAGCTTTCTTT.

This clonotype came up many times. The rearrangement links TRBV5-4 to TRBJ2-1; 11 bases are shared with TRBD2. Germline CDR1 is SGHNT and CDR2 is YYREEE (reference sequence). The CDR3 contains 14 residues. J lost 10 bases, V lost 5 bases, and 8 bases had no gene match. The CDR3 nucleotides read TGTGCCAGCAGTCATAGCGGGAGGGCTCAGGAGCAGTTCTTC. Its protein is CASSHSGRAQEQFF.

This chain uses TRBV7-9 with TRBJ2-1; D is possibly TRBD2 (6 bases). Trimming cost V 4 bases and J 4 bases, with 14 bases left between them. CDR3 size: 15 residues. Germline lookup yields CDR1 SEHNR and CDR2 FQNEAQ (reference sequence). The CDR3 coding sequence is TGTGCCAGCAGCTCCGACGGGAGAAATTACAATGAGCAGTTCTTC. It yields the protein CASSSDGRNYNEQFF.

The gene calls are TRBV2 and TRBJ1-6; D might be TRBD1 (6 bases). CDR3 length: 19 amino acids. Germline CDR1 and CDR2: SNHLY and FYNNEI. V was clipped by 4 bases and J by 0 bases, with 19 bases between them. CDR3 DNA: TGTGCCAGCAGTGGACTAGCGGGACATAGGAGCTCCTATAATTCACCCCTCCACTTT. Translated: CASSGLAGHRSSYNSPLHF.

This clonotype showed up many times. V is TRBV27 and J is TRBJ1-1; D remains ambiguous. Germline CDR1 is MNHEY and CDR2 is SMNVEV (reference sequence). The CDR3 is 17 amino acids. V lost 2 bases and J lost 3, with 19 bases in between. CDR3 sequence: CASSLVGTVNLDTEAFF. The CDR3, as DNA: TGTGCCAGCAGTTTAGTGGGCACTGTGAACTTGGACACTGAAGCTTTCTTT.

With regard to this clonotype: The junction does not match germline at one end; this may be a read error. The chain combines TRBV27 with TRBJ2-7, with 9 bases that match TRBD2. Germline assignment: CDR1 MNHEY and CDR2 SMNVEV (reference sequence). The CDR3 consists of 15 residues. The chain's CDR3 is CASRRKREVSCEQYF. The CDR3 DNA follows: TGTGCCAGCAGACGAAAGCGGGAGGTTTCCTGCGAGCAGTACTTC.

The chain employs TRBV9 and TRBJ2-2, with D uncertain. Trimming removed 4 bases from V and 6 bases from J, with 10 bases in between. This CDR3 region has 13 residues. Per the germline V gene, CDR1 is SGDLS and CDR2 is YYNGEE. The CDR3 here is CASSLLGAGELFF. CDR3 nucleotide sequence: TGTGCCAGCAGCCTCCTAGGCGCCGGGGAGCTGTTTTTT.

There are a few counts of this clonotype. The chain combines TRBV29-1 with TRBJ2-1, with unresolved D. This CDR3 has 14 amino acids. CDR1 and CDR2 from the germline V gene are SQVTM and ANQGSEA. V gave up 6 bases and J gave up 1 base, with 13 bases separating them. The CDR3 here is CSVSGEISYNEQFF. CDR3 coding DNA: TGCAGCGTCTCAGGAGAGATATCCTACAATGAGCAGTTCTTC.

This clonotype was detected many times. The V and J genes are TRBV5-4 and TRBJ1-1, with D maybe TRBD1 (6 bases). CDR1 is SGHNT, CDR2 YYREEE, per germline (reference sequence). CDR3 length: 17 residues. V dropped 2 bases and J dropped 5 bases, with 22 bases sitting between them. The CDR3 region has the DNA TGTGCCAGCAGCTTTGGGCTTAACAGGGTCGCAGGGACTGAAGCTTTCTTT. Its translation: CASSFGLNRVAGTEAFF.

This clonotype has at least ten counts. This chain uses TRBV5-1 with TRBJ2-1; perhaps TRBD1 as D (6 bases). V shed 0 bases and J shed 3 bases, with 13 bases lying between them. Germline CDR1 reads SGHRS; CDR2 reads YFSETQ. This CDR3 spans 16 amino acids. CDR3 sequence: CASSLDEGQLYNEQFF. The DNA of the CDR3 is TGCGCCAGCAGCTTGGATGAAGGACAGCTCTACAATGAGCAGTTCTTC.

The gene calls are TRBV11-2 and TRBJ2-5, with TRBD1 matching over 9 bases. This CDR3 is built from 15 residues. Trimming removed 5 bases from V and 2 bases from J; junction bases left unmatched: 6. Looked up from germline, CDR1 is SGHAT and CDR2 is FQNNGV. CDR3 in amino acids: CASSTRDRVQETQYF. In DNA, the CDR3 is TGTGCCAGCAGCACCCGGGACAGGGTTCAAGAGACCCAGTACTTC.

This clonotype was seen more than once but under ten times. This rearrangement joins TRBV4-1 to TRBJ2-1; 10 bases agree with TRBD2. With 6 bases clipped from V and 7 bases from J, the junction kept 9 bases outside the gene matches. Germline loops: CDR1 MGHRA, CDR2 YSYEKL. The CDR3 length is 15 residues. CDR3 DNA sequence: TGCGCCAGCAGAGACCGACTAGCGGGTTGGAATGAGCAGTTCTTC. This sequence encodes CASRDRLAGWNEQFF.